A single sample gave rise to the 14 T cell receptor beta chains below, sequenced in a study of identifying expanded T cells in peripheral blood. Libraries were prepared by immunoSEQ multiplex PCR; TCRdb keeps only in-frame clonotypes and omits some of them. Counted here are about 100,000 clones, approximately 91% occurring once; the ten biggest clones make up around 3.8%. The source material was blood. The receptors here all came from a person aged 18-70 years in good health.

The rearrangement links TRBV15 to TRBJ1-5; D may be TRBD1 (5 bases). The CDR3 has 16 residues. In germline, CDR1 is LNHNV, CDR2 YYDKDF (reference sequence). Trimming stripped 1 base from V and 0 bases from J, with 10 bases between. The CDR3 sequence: CATSRVSRDSNQPQHF. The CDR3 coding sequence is TGTGCCACCAGCAGAGTATCCAGGGATAGCAATCAGCCCCAGCATTTT.

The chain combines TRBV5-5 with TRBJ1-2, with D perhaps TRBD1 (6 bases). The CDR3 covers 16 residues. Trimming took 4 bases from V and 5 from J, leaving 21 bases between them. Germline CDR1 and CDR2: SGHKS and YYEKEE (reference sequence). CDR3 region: CASSPQGDGTYYGYTF. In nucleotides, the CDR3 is TGTGCCAGCAGCCCCCAAGGGGACGGGACATATTATGGCTACACCTTC.

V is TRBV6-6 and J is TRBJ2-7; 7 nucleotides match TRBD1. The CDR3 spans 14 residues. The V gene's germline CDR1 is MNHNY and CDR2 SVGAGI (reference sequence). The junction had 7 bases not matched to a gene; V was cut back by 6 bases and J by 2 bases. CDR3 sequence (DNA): TGTGCCAGCAGACCCGGACAGGTAGCCTACGAGCAGTACTTC. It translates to CASRPGQVAYEQYF.

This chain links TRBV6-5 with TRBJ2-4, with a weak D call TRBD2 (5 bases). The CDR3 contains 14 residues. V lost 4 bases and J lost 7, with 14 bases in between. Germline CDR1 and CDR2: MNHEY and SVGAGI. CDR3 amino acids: CASSSEGKSNIQYF. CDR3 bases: TGTGCCAGCAGTTCTGAGGGAAAATCGAACATTCAGTACTTC.

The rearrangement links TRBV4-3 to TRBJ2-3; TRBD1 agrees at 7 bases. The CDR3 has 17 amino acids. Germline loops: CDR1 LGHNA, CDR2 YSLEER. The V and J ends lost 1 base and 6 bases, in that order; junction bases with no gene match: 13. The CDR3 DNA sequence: TGCGCCAGCAGCCAAGTAGGCCCGACAGGGTCAGCGGATACGCAGTATTTT. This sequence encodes CASSQVGPTGSADTQYF.

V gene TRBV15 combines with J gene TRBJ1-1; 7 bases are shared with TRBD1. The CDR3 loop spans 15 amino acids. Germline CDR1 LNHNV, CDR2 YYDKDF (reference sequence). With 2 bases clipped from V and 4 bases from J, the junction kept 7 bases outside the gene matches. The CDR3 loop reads CATSRLRQGSTEAFF. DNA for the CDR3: TGTGCCACCAGCAGATTGCGACAGGGTAGCACTGAAGCTTTCTTT.

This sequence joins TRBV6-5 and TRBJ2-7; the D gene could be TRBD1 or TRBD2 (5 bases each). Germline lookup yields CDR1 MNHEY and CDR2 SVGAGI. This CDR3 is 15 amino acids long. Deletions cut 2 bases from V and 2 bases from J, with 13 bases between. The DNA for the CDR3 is TGTGCCAGCAGTTACGACCGGGGCGGACCCTACGAGCAGTACTTC. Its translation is CASSYDRGGPYEQYF.

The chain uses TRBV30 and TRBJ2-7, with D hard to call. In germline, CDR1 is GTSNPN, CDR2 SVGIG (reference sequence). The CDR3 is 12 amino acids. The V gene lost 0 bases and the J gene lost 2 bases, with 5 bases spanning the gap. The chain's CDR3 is CAWSVPPYEQYF. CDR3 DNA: TGTGCCTGGAGTGTGCCCCCCTACGAGCAGTACTTC. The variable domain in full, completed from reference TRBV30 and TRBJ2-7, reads SQTIHQWPATLVQPVGSPLSLECTVEGTSNPNLYWYRQAAGRGLQLLFYSVGIGQISSEVPQNLSASRPQDRQFILSSKKLLLSDSGFYLCAWSVPPYEQYFGPGTRLTVT.

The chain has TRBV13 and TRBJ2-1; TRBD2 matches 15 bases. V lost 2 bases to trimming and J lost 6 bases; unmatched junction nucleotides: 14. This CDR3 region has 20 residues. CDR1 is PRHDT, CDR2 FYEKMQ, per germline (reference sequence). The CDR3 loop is CASSLNWTSGGAKSFNEQFF. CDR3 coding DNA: TGTGCCAGCAGCTTAAATTGGACTAGCGGGGGGGCCAAGTCGTTCAATGAGCAGTTCTTC.

Here the CDR3 DNA reads TGTGCCATCCTACAAGACCGGTACAATGAGCAGTTCTTC. Amino acid sequence: CAILQDRYNEQFF. The chain recombines TRBV2 with TRBJ2-1; D gene unclear. This CDR3 comprises 13 residues. CDR1 is SNHLY, CDR2 FYNNEI, per germline. V lost 10 bases and J 4 bases, leaving 14 bases between the germline ends.

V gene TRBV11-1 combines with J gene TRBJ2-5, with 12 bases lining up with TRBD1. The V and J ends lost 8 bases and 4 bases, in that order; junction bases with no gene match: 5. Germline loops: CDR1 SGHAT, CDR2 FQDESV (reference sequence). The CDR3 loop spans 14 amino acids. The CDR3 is CASGTGGWGETQYF. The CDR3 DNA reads TGTGCCAGCGGGACAGGGGGCTGGGGAGAGACCCAGTACTTC.

CDR3 DNA sequence: TGTGCCAGCAGCTTAGGACGTGGGACCCCTCTTGGCTACACCTTC. Its translation: CASSLGRGTPLGYTF. The V gene is TRBV7-2, the J gene TRBJ1-2; D might be TRBD1 (5 bases). Between the trimmed V and J ends, which lost 1 base and 7 bases, there was a span of 16 bases. Germline V gives CDR1 SGHTA, CDR2 FQGNSA. The length of the CDR3 is 15 residues.

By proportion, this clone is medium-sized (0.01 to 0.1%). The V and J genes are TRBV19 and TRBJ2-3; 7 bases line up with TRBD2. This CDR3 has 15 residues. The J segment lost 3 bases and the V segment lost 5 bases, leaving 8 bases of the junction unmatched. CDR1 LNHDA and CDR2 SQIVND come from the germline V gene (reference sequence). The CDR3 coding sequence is TGTGCCAGTAGTTTACGGGGGGAATTGACAGATACGCAGTATTTT. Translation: CASSLRGELTDTQYF.

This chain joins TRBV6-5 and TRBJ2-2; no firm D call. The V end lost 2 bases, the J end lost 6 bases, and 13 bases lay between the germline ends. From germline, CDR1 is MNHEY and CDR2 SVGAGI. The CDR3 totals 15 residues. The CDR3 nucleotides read TGTGCCAGCAGTTACCTCCGACCGTCCGCCGGGGAGCTGTTTTTT. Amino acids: CASSYLRPSAGELFF.